This T cell receptor (beta chain) was sequenced during a study of metastatic and nonmetastatic thyroid tumors. Study details: Samples came from malignant and benign thyroid patients, and repertoires were compared across blood and tumor or nodule tissue. Study-level points and caveats: Compared with benign nodules, malignant thyroid tumors were reported to have significantly higher TCR beta diversity in both blood and tumor.

Authors' methods: Differences in CDR3 between clinicopathological groups were drawn on to build a classifier intended to discriminate distant-metastatic papillary thyroid cancer patients. TCRdb ran MiXCR on the PCR reads. The V and J calls and clone size are TCRdb's, not the authors'. The table includes fewer than 12,000 clones, roughly 28% detected once. Not a single patient had been given any form of treatment at any point before undergoing thyroid surgery. Sample share makes this clone medium-sized. Its antigen is currently unknown. The sample comprised tumor tissue. This clonotype originated in a male donor with papillary thyroid cancer or a benign thyroid nodule (not recorded which). Some clones in this sample may be carry-over from other donors' samples.

Written as DNA, the CDR3 is TGTGCCAGCATCGGGACTAGCGGGAGGGCCAATGAGCAGTTCTTC. Translating it yields CASIGTSGRANEQFF. This chain connects TRBV2 to TRBJ2-1, with 16 positions matching TRBD2. Trimming cost V 7 bases and J 6 bases; bases outside gene matches: 3. The CDR3 contains 15 residues. Germline V gene sequence: CDR1 SNHLY, CDR2 FYNNEI.